The 10 T cell receptor beta chains listed next were all sequenced from one sample in a study of blood T cell repertoires in COVID-19. Sequenced by immunoSEQ multiplex PCR; TCRdb stores in-frame clones only, minus some. The sample includes fewer than 400,000 clones, approximately 84% seen only once; the top ten take about 4.1%. Source material: PBMCs or T cells enriched from blood (not recorded which). These receptor sequences come from a man aged 30 to 39 who had recovered from COVID-19.

The DNA for the CDR3 is TGTGCCAGCAGCCACGGGCCAGGGACAGCTTCCTACGAGCAGTACTTC. It yields the protein CASSHGPGTASYEQYF. The chain has TRBV3-1 (or the pseudogene TRBV3-2) and TRBJ2-7; TRBD1 agrees at 7 bases. The CDR3 runs 16 residues. Germline V gene data show CDR1 as LGHDT and CDR2 as YNNKEL (reference sequence). Losses at the gene ends were 3 bases for V and 1 base for J; bases not matched to a gene: 9.

This chain joins TRBV30 and TRBJ1-2; D is unresolved. Germline loops: CDR1 GTSNPN, CDR2 SVGIG (reference sequence). The ends were cut back, 4 bases at V and 1 base at J, with 13 bases in the middle. There are 14 residues in the CDR3. The CDR3 nucleotides are TGTGCCTGGAACCCAGGAACGGTTAACTATGGCTACACCTTC. Translated, it gives CAWNPGTVNYGYTF.

The chain combines TRBV7-9 with TRBJ2-1; tentatively, D is TRBD2 (6 bases). The CDR3 consists of 14 residues. The V end was cut by 2 bases, the J end by 8 bases, with 13 bases between. Per the germline V gene, CDR1 is SEHNR and CDR2 is FQNEAQ (reference sequence). CDR3: CASSLLGGVDEQFF. CDR3 in DNA: TGTGCCAGCAGCTTACTCGGAGGGGTAGATGAGCAGTTCTTC.

This clone is a singleton in its sample. The CDR3 region has the DNA TGTGCCACCAGTGATAAAGACCCAAGGCGGGGCTACACCTTC. Protein: CATSDKDPRRGYTF. The chain employs TRBV24-1 and TRBJ1-2; D ambiguous. The V gene lost 3 bases and the J gene lost 8 bases, with 15 bases spanning the gap. This CDR3 is 14 amino acids long. The germline CDR1 and CDR2 sequences are KGHDR and SFDVKD.

This chain connects TRBV29-1 to TRBJ2-1; D may be TRBD2 (6 bases). The CDR3 is made up of 11 amino acids. Germline-derived CDR1 and CDR2 are SQVTM and ANQGSEA. Between the trimmed V and J ends, which lost 4 bases and 7 bases, there was a span of 8 bases. CDR3 loop: CSVVGGNEQFF. Here the CDR3 DNA reads TGCAGCGTTGTTGGAGGGAATGAGCAGTTCTTC.

This chain links TRBV12-3 or TRBV12-4 with TRBJ1-2; D is unresolved. The CDR3 is made up of 13 amino acids. Trimming left V 6 bases short and J 7 bases short, with 15 bases between. The CDR3 coding sequence is TGTGCCAGCAGACCAGGTTTTGGTGCTGGCTACACCTTC. As protein: CASRPGFGAGYTF.

The chain has TRBV7-6 and TRBJ2-3; a possible D gene is TRBD2 (6 bases). CDR3 size: 14 residues. V was trimmed by 5 bases and J by 7 bases, leaving 16 bases between them. Germline V CDR1 and CDR2: SGHVS, FNYEAQ. CDR3 nucleotides: TGTGCCAGCAGCCCCCTAGCGAGTAGCAATACGCAGTATTTT. Its protein is CASSPLASSNTQYF.

This chain connects TRBV24-1 to TRBJ1-5; D perhaps matches TRBD1 (6 bases). The V end lost 5 bases, the J end lost 3 bases, and 10 bases lay between the germline ends. The CDR3 is made up of 14 amino acids. Germline V lookup: CDR1 KGHDR, CDR2 SFDVKD. Here the CDR3 reads CATSVSGDNQPQHF. The CDR3 bases are TGTGCCACCAGTGTCTCAGGGGACAATCAGCCCCAGCATTTT.

The gene calls are TRBV20-1 and TRBJ1-2; D gene unclear. The germline CDR1 and CDR2 sequences are DFQATT and SNEGSKA (reference sequence). V was trimmed by 0 bases and J by 7 bases, leaving 6 bases between them. This CDR3 region has 11 residues. CDR3 sequence (DNA): TGCAGTGCTAGAGACTCCTCTGGCTACACCTTC. Translating gives CSARDSSGYTF.

The chain has TRBV6-1 and TRBJ1-3; TRBD1 matches at 7 bases. V was clipped by 4 bases and J by 0 bases; unmatched bases: 15. The CDR3 runs to 19 residues. CDR1 and CDR2 from the germline V gene are MNHNS and SASEGT. CDR3 protein: CASSGQGLNSLTSGNTIYF. The CDR3 nucleotides read TGTGCCAGCAGTGGACAGGGCCTTAACAGCCTTACCTCTGGAAACACCATATATTTT.